The clone carrying this T cell receptor beta chain has only a few counts. Its specificity is unknown. Per germline, CDR1 MDHEN and CDR2 SYDVKM. The CDR3 covers 17 residues. The V gene end was trimmed by 2 bases and the J gene end by 0 bases; junction bases not matched to a gene: 6. These data belong to a study of T cells after yellow fever vaccination. Study findings and constraints: Weaker in magnitude, the secondary response showed a faster peak on day 5 versus 15. Abundant bulk-population clonotypes could contaminate the FACS-sorted repertoires.

TCRdb itself ran the 5' RACE reads through MiXCR, one entry per CDR3 protein. This sample carries 100,000 to 150,000 distinct CDR3 sequences, about 16% of them seen once, and the ten largest clones take roughly 43%. V and J are TRBV28 and TRBJ1-3; 8 bases agree with TRBD1. The material was CD8+ T cells sorted from PBMCs, obtained 5 days after the yellow fever booster vaccination. This TCR was sampled from a man between 18 and 35 years old who received the YFV17D yellow fever vaccine. The CDR3 loop is CASSLDRGIPSGNTIYF. As DNA, the CDR3 is TGTGCCAGCAGTTTAGACAGGGGAATCCCCTCTGGAAACACCATATATTTT.